The 21 T cell receptor beta chains below all came from one sample that was sequenced in a study of blood T cell repertoires in COVID-19. Here immunoSEQ multiplex PCR was the method, and the copy in TCRdb shows in-frame clones only, minus some. The sample consists of fewer than 70,000 clones, roughly 91% of them appearing once. The sequencing sample was made of peripheral blood. These receptors originate from a middle-aged man with active COVID-19.

A single count supports this clone. The chain is built from TRBV7-2 and TRBJ2-1, with 9 bases fitting TRBD2. The J segment lost 3 bases and the V segment lost 1 base, leaving 1 base of the junction unmatched. The CDR3 sequence is 15 residues long. Germline V CDR1 and CDR2: SGHTA, FQGNSA. DNA for the CDR3: TGTGCCAGCAGCTTAGGCGGGGGGGGCTACAATGAGCAGTTCTTC. Translating gives CASSLGGGGYNEQFF.

This clone was picked up one time. This chain joins TRBV5-1 and TRBJ1-1; D is perhaps TRBD1 (6 bases). This CDR3 has 14 residues. Germline lookup yields CDR1 SGHRS and CDR2 YFSETQ. V was clipped by 7 bases and J by 1 base, with 14 bases between them. The CDR3 loop is CASYPGDRNTEAFF. The CDR3 DNA reads TGCGCCAGCTACCCAGGGGACCGGAACACTGAAGCTTTCTTT.

The chain joins TRBV5-1 to TRBJ1-2; weak D call: TRBD1 (6 bases). The CDR3 is 16 residues long. CDR1 and CDR2 from the germline V gene are SGHRS and YFSETQ. V was clipped by 3 bases and J by 6 bases, with 21 bases between them. CDR3 DNA: TGCGCCAGCAGCTACCACCCAACATCCTCAGGGGATGGCTACACCTTC. This gives the protein CASSYHPTSSGDGYTF.

This clone was seen a single time. CDR3 protein: CASSSITPGLALTDTQYF. The CDR3 coding sequence is TGTGCCAGCTCATCCATAACCCCGGGACTAGCCCTCACAGATACGCAGTATTTT. The chain carries TRBV18 and TRBJ2-3; 9 nucleotides line up with TRBD2. Germline CDR1 KGHSH, CDR2 LQKENI. V lost 5 bases, J lost 2 bases, and 14 bases stayed unmatched. There are 18 residues in the CDR3.

The rearrangement uses TRBV19 and TRBJ2-3; 7 positions agree with TRBD1. J lost 1 base, V lost 5 bases, and 0 bases had no gene match. This CDR3 has 13 amino acids. Germline values: CDR1 LNHDA, CDR2 SQIVND (reference sequence). DNA for the CDR3: TGTGCCAGTAGTGACAGGGGCACAGATACGCAGTATTTT. Encoded protein: CASSDRGTDTQYF.

The CDR3 sequence: CATSRAATENPYF. CDR3 DNA: TGTGCCACCAGCAGGGCAGCTACGGAGAATCCGTACTTC. The gene calls are TRBV15 and TRBJ2-7; D not resolved. CDR3 length: 13 amino acids. CDR1 is LNHNV, CDR2 YYDKDF, per germline (reference sequence). The ends were cut back, 3 bases at V and 12 bases at J, with 18 bases in the middle.

The rearrangement uses TRBV5-1 and TRBJ2-5; D unclear. Trimming shortened V by 0 bases and J by 5 bases, and 11 bases separated the two germline ends. The germline V gene encodes CDR1 SGHRS and CDR2 YFSETQ. The CDR3 has 14 residues. The CDR3 DNA reads TGCGCCAGCAGCTTGGGTTTAGAGAGGGAGACCCAGTACTTC. It encodes CASSLGLERETQYF.

The chain combines TRBV24-1 with TRBJ2-5, with 8 bases that match TRBD1. Trimming at V came to 3 bases and at J to 4 bases, leaving 6 bases not matched to a gene. CDR3 size: 15 residues. Per germline, CDR1 KGHDR and CDR2 SFDVKD. The CDR3 loop reads CATSDLQGAGETQYF. The CDR3 DNA reads TGTGCCACCAGTGATCTGCAGGGGGCTGGAGAGACCCAGTACTTC.

The chain links TRBV7-2 to TRBJ2-1; 8 nucleotides align to TRBD2. CDR1 SGHTA and CDR2 FQGNSA come from the germline V gene. Trimming at V came to 3 bases and at J to 5 bases, leaving 3 bases not matched to a gene. This CDR3 contains 14 residues. The CDR3 region is CASSFSGMDNEQFF. For the CDR3, the DNA is TGTGCCAGCAGCTTTAGCGGGATGGACAATGAGCAGTTCTTC.

The gene calls are TRBV28 and TRBJ2-7; 15 bases agree with TRBD2. Germline CDR1 MDHEN, CDR2 SYDVKM. The V gene end was trimmed by 6 bases and the J gene end by 4 bases; junction bases not matched to a gene: 16. This CDR3 is 19 amino acids long. In nucleotides, the CDR3 is TGTGCCAGCAGCCCAGGACTAGCGGGGGGGCGTATGAGAGGATACGAGCAGTACTTC. Amino acids: CASSPGLAGGRMRGYEQYF.

This clone has a single count. This chain joins TRBV30 and TRBJ1-4; 10 positions agree with TRBD1. CDR1 is GTSNPN, CDR2 SVGIG, per germline (reference sequence). CDR3 length: 15 residues. Germline trimming cut 2 bases from V and 8 bases from J; bases unmatched to any gene: 8. The CDR3 DNA reads as TGTGCCTGGAGTAACACCGGGACAGGGGAAGAAAAACTGTTTTTT. Protein product: CAWSNTGTGEEKLFF.

The chain uses TRBV7-2 and TRBJ2-7; tentative D call: TRBD2 (5 bases). Germline CDR1 SGHTA, CDR2 FQGNSA. V lost 2 bases, J lost 0 bases, and 14 bases lay in between. The CDR3 is made up of 16 amino acids. Written as DNA, the CDR3 is TGTGCCAGCAGCTTACAGGTCACAGCGGCCTCCTACGAGCAGTACTTC. This gives the protein CASSLQVTAASYEQYF.

This clone was seen once. The V gene is TRBV7-2, the J gene TRBJ2-7; the D is unclear. Per germline, CDR1 SGHTA and CDR2 FQGNSA. The CDR3 sequence is 14 residues long. Trimming removed 5 bases at V and 3 bases at J, with 14 bases between. CDR3 sequence (DNA): TGTGCCAGCAGCCAAGGTGGCGGAAGCTACGAGCAGTACTTC. Translated: CASSQGGGSYEQYF.

This chain connects TRBV5-4 to TRBJ1-2; D remains unclear. V was clipped by 2 bases and J by 8 bases, with 13 bases between them. Germline CDR1 reads SGHNT; CDR2 reads YYREEE (reference sequence). The CDR3 contains 13 residues. In DNA, the CDR3 is TGTGCCAGCAGCTTAGGGAGGACGGGCGGCTACACCTTC. Amino acid sequence: CASSLGRTGGYTF.

The chain uses TRBV4-2 and TRBJ2-3, with D hard to call. Trimming took 3 bases from V and 6 from J, leaving 4 bases between them. CDR3 size: 11 residues. Per germline, CDR1 LGHNA and CDR2 YNFKEQ. CDR3 nucleotide sequence: TGTGCCAGCAGCCAGCGGGATACGCAGTATTTT. It codes for CASSQRDTQYF.

The chain has TRBV5-1 and TRBJ2-7; D is undetermined. Germline CDR1 SGHRS, CDR2 YFSETQ. Trimming took off 3 bases at V and 6 bases at J, with 16 bases between the two ends. The CDR3 length is 14 residues. The CDR3 sequence is CASSSQTSSPEQYF. In DNA, the CDR3 is TGCGCCAGCAGCTCACAGACGAGTTCCCCCGAGCAGTACTTC. Based on the CDR3 plus reference TRBV5-1 and TRBJ2-7, the full variable domain is KAGVTQTPRYLIKTRGQQVTLSCSPISGHRSVSWYQQTPGQGLQFLFEYFSETQRNKGNFPGRFSGRQFSNSRSEMNVSTLELGDSALYLCASSSQTSSPEQYFGPGTRLTVT.

The chain uses TRBV3-1 (or the pseudogene TRBV3-2) and TRBJ1-2; 7 bases fit TRBD1. The trim removed 5 bases at V and 0 bases at J, leaving 9 bases unmatched. Germline lookup yields CDR1 LGHDT and CDR2 YNNKEL (reference sequence). The CDR3 runs to 16 residues. The CDR3 spells CASSTRQGRSNYGYTF. As DNA, the CDR3 is TGTGCCAGCAGCACCCGACAGGGTCGATCTAACTATGGCTACACCTTC.

This chain uses TRBV4-3 with TRBJ2-2; the D is unclear. Per the germline V gene, CDR1 is LGHNA and CDR2 is YSLEER. V shed 0 bases and J shed 2 bases, with 16 bases lying between them. The CDR3 length is 18 residues. CDR3 residues: CASSQERNERINTGELFF. CDR3 bases: TGCGCCAGCAGCCAAGAGCGGAACGAACGGATAAACACCGGGGAGCTGTTTTTT.

The chain joins TRBV6-5 to TRBJ1-4, with D perhaps TRBD1 (5 bases). Germline V lookup: CDR1 MNHEY, CDR2 SVGAGI. This CDR3 is 15 amino acids long. V gave up 4 bases and J gave up 2 bases, with 11 bases separating them. This chain's CDR3 is CASSSGGGTNEKLFF. For the CDR3, the DNA is TGTGCCAGCAGTTCGGGGGGTGGGACTAATGAAAAACTGTTTTTT.

V usage is TRBV5-1 and J usage is TRBJ2-4; tentative D call: TRBD2 (6 bases). Trimming cost V 4 bases and J 0 bases, with 11 bases left between them. Looked up from germline, CDR1 is SGHRS and CDR2 is YFSETQ. The CDR3 covers 15 residues. CDR3 protein: CASSPSLAAKNIQYF. DNA of the CDR3: TGCGCCAGCAGCCCGTCACTAGCAGCCAAAAACATTCAGTACTTC.

The chain couples TRBV11-3 to TRBJ2-7; possibly TRBD1 for D (6 bases). Germline CDR1 is SGHNT and CDR2 is YENEEA. The CDR3 has 14 residues. V was shortened by 3 bases and J by 3 bases, with 12 bases between the two germline ends. CDR3 nucleotide sequence: TGTGCCAGCAGCTTTCGGACAGAAGACTACGAGCAGTACTTC. Residues: CASSFRTEDYEQYF.